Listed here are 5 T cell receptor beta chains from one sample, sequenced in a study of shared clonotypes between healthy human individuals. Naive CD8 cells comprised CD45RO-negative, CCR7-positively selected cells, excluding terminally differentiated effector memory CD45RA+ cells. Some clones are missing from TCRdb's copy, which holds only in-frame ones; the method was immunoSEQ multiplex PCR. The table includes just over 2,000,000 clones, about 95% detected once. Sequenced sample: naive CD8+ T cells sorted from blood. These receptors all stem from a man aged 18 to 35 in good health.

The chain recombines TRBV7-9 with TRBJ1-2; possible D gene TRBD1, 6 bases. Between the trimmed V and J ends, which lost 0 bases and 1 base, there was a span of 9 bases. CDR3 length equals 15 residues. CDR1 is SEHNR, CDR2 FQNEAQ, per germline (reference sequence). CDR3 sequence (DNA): TGTGCCAGCAGCTTAGCCACGGACAGTAACTATGGCTACACCTTC. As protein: CASSLATDSNYGYTF.

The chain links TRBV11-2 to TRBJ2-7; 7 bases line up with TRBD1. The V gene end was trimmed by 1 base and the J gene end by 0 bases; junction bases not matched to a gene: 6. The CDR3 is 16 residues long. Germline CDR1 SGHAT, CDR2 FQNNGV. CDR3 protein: CASSLGRSGGSYEQYF. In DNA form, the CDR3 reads TGTGCCAGCAGCTTAGGGAGGTCAGGGGGCTCCTACGAGCAGTACTTC.

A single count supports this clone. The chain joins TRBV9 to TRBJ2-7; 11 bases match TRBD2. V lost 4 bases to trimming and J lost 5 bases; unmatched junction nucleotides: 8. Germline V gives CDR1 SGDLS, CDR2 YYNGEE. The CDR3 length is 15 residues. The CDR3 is CASSFSGGARNEQYF. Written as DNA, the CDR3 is TGTGCCAGCAGCTTTAGCGGGGGGGCCAGAAACGAGCAGTACTTC.

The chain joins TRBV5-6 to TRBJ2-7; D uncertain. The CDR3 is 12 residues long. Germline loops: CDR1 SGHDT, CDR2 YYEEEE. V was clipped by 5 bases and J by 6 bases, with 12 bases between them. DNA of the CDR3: TGTGCCAGCAGTATGAGCCAGCTCGAGCAGTACTTC. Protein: CASSMSQLEQYF.

Written as DNA, the CDR3 is TGTGCCAGCAGCTTAGATTTTTGGCAGTCCACAGATACGCAGTATTTT. This translates into CASSLDFWQSTDTQYF. This chain uses TRBV11-2 with TRBJ2-3; D call uncertain. Per germline, CDR1 SGHAT and CDR2 FQNNGV. The CDR3 is 16 residues long. The V end was cut by 0 bases, the J end by 2 bases, with 12 bases between.